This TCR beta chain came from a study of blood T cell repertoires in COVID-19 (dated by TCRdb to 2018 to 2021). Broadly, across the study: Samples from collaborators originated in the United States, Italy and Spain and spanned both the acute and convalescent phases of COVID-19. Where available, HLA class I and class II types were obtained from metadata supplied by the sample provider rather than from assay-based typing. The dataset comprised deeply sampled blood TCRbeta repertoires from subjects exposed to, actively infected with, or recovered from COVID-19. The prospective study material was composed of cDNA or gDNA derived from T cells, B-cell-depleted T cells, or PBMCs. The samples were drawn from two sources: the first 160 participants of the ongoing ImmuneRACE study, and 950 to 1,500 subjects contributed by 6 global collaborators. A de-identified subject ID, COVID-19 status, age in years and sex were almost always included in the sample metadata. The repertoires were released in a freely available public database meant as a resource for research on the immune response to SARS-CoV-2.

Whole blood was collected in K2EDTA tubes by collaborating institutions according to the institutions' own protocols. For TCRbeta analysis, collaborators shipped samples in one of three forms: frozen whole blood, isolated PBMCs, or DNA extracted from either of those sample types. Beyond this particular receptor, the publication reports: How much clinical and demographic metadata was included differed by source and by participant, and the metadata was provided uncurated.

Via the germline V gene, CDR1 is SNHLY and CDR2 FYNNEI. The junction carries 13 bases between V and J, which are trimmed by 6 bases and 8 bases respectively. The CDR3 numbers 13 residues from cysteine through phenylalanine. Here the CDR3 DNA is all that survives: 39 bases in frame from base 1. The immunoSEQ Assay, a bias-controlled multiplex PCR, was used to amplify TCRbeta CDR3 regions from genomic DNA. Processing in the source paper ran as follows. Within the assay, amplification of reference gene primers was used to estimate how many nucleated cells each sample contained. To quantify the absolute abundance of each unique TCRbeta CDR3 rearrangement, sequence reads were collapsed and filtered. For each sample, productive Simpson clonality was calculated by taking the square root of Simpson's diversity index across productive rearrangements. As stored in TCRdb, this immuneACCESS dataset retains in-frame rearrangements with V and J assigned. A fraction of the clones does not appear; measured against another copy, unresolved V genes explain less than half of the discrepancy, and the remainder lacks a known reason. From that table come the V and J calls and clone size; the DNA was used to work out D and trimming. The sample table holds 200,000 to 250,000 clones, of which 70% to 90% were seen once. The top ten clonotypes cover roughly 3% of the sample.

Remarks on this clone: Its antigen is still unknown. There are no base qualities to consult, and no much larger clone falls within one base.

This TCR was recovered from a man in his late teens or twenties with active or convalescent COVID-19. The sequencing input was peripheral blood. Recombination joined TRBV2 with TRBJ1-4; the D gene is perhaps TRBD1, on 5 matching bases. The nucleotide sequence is TGTGCCAGCAGGGTGGGGCTGGGGGAAAAACTGTTTTTT. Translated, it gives CASRVGLGEKLFF.